The rows below give T cell receptor beta chains drawn from one sample of a study of graft-versus-host responses after intestinal transplantation. These TCRs are of unknown antigen specificity. Data came from immunoSEQ multiplex PCR; TCRdb stores just in-frame clones and leaves some out. The data contain tens of thousands of clones, 91% of them singletons. The sample in question was unstimulated CD8+ T cells sorted from spleen or lymph node cells, obtained before intestinal transplant. Source of these receptors: a human donor who received an intestinal transplant. Each CDR3 is given with its conserved first and last residue. The D gene is left open where the match is weak. Size is omitted from some rows. Given values are once, few, many or a class for expanded clones.

D gene: .
V gene: TRBV10-3
CDR3 length: 12
clone size: .
J gene: TRBJ2-1
CDR3 DNA: TGTGCCATCAGTGACGGGAACAATGAGCAGTTCTTC
CDR3 protein: CAISDGNNEQFF

D gene: .
V gene: TRBV6-6
CDR3 length: 14
clone size: .
J gene: TRBJ1-3
CDR3 DNA: TGTGCCAGCAGTTACTCGACAGATGGAAACACCATATATTTT
CDR3 protein: CASSYSTDGNTIYF

D gene: .
V gene: TRBV7-9
CDR3 length: 12
clone size: once
J gene: TRBJ2-3
CDR3 DNA: TGTGCCAGCAGCTCCACAGCAGATACGCAGTATTTT
CDR3 protein: CASSSTADTQYF

D gene: .
V gene: TRBV28
CDR3 length: 13
clone size: .
J gene: TRBJ2-3
CDR3 DNA: TGTGCCAGCAGTTATGTGCTAACAGATACGCAGTATTTT
CDR3 protein: CASSYVLTDTQYF

D gene: .
V gene: TRBV4-1
CDR3 length: 16
clone size: .
J gene: TRBJ1-1
CDR3 DNA: TGCGCCAGCAGCCAAGACCACAGTCCCATGAACACTGAAGCTTTCTTT
CDR3 protein: CASSQDHSPMNTEAFF

D gene: TRBD2
V gene: TRBV7-8
CDR3 length: 17
clone size: .
J gene: TRBJ2-1
CDR3 DNA: TGTGCCAGCAGCTTAGCTCGCCCAGCGGGAGGGTACAATGAGCAGTTCTTC
CDR3 protein: CASSLARPAGGYNEQFF

D gene: .
V gene: TRBV27
CDR3 length: 18
clone size: .
J gene: TRBJ2-6
CDR3 DNA: TGTGCCAGCAGTTTATATGGGGGCTCGATCTCTGGGGCCAACGTCCTGACTTTC
CDR3 protein: CASSLYGGSISGANVLTF

D gene: TRBD1
V gene: TRBV7-8
CDR3 length: 16
clone size: .
J gene: TRBJ2-7
CDR3 DNA: TGTGCCAGCAGCTTAAACCCCGGGACAGGGGGCTACGAGCAGTACTTC
CDR3 protein: CASSLNPGTGGYEQYF

D gene: TRBD2
V gene: TRBV5-1
CDR3 length: 15
clone size: .
J gene: TRBJ2-1
CDR3 DNA: TGCGCCAGCAGCACCGGGACTAGTGGGTACAATGAGCAGTTCTTC
CDR3 protein: CASSTGTSGYNEQFF

D gene: .
V gene: TRBV27
CDR3 length: 15
clone size: .
J gene: TRBJ1-1
CDR3 DNA: TGTGCCAGCAGTTTGGGGGACACTATGAACACTGAAGCTTTCTTT
CDR3 protein: CASSLGDTMNTEAFF

D gene: TRBD1
V gene: TRBV5-1
CDR3 length: 17
clone size: .
J gene: TRBJ1-1
CDR3 DNA: TGCGCCAGCAGGCCCGGGACAGGGGGATACCTGAACACTGAAGCTTTCTTT
CDR3 protein: CASRPGTGGYLNTEAFF

D gene: .
V gene: TRBV30
CDR3 length: 13
clone size: .
J gene: TRBJ2-2
CDR3 DNA: TGTGCCTGGAAGTTGCGGAACACCGGGGAGCTGTTTTTT
CDR3 protein: CAWKLRNTGELFF

D gene: .
V gene: TRBV30
CDR3 length: 13
clone size: .
J gene: TRBJ2-5
CDR3 DNA: TGTGCCTGGATGGGCGGGGCGGAAGAGACCCAGTACTTC
CDR3 protein: CAWMGGAEETQYF

D gene: .
V gene: TRBV9
CDR3 length: 16
clone size: once
J gene: TRBJ2-4
CDR3 DNA: TGTGCCAGCAGCGTAGTAGAAGTGGTAGGGGCAAACATTCAGTACTTC
CDR3 protein: CASSVVEVVGANIQYF

D gene: .
V gene: TRBV2
CDR3 length: 13
clone size: .
J gene: TRBJ1-1
CDR3 DNA: TGTGCCAGCATCGAGAGTCCCTACACTGAAGCTTTCTTT
CDR3 protein: CASIESPYTEAFF

D gene: TRBD1
V gene: TRBV18
CDR3 length: 14
clone size: .
J gene: TRBJ2-7
CDR3 DNA: TGTGCCAGCTCGGCCGGGACAGGGACCTACGAGCAGTACTTC
CDR3 protein: CASSAGTGTYEQYF

D gene: .
V gene: TRBV7-8
CDR3 length: 13
clone size: .
J gene: TRBJ1-1
CDR3 DNA: TGTGCCAGCAGCTTATTGGAGCGGACTGAAGCTTTCTTT
CDR3 protein: CASSLLERTEAFF

D gene: TRBD1
V gene: TRBV7-9
CDR3 length: 15
clone size: once
J gene: TRBJ1-2
CDR3 DNA: TGTGCCAGCAGCCCAAAGGGACAGGGTCACTATGGCTACACCTTC
CDR3 protein: CASSPKGQGHYGYTF

D gene: TRBD2
V gene: TRBV5-8
CDR3 length: 11
clone size: .
J gene: TRBJ2-1
CDR3 DNA: TGTGCCAGCAGCCCGGGGGGGGAGCAGTTCTTC
CDR3 protein: CASSPGGEQFF

D gene: TRBD1
V gene: TRBV4-3
CDR3 length: 15
clone size: .
J gene: TRBJ2-1
CDR3 DNA: TGCGCCAGCAGCCAAGATCAGGGGGCAAACAATGAGCAGTTCTTC
CDR3 protein: CASSQDQGANNEQFF

D gene: .
V gene: TRBV4-3
CDR3 length: 15
clone size: .
J gene: TRBJ1-2
CDR3 DNA: TGCGCCAGCAGCCAAGATTTTGGGGAGATTGATGGCTACACCTTC
CDR3 protein: CASSQDFGEIDGYTF

D gene: TRBD1
V gene: TRBV2
CDR3 length: 14
clone size: once
J gene: TRBJ2-7
CDR3 DNA: TGTGCCAGCAGTCCTGGACAGGGATTCTACGAGCAGTACTTC
CDR3 protein: CASSPGQGFYEQYF

D gene: .
V gene: TRBV18
CDR3 length: 14
clone size: .
J gene: TRBJ2-1
CDR3 DNA: TGTGCCAGCTCACCACCGGGCCCATACAATGAGCAGTTCTTC
CDR3 protein: CASSPPGPYNEQFF

D gene: TRBD1
V gene: TRBV5-6
CDR3 length: 17
clone size: once
J gene: TRBJ2-6
CDR3 DNA: TGTGCCAGCAGCCTGGGGACAGGGCGAACTGGGGCCAACGTCCTGACTTTC
CDR3 protein: CASSLGTGRTGANVLTF

D gene: .
V gene: TRBV5-4
CDR3 length: 16
clone size: once
J gene: TRBJ2-2
CDR3 DNA: TGTGCCAGCAGCTCCAGGACTAATTCGAACACCGGGGAGCTGTTTTTT
CDR3 protein: CASSSRTNSNTGELFF

D gene: TRBD2
V gene: TRBV27
CDR3 length: 15
clone size: .
J gene: TRBJ2-7
CDR3 DNA: TGTGCCAGCAGTTTATCCGGGGCGGGAGACTACGAGCAGTACTTC
CDR3 protein: CASSLSGAGDYEQYF

D gene: .
V gene: TRBV2
CDR3 length: 16
clone size: .
J gene: TRBJ2-7
CDR3 DNA: TGTGCCAGCAGTGGTTCTGGGGGGGCGCTCTCCTACGAGCAGTACTTC
CDR3 protein: CASSGSGGALSYEQYF

D gene: TRBD2
V gene: TRBV7-6
CDR3 length: 18
clone size: .
J gene: TRBJ2-1
CDR3 DNA: TGTGCCAGCAGCTCTAGACTAGCGGGGGATAGCTCCTACAATGAGCAGTTCTTC
CDR3 protein: CASSSRLAGDSSYNEQFF

D gene: TRBD1
V gene: TRBV7-2
CDR3 length: 12
clone size: .
J gene: TRBJ2-7
CDR3 DNA: TGTGCCAGCAGCCCGGGACAGTCCGAGCAGTACTTC
CDR3 protein: CASSPGQSEQYF

D gene: .
V gene: TRBV6-6
CDR3 length: 16
clone size: .
J gene: TRBJ1-3
CDR3 DNA: TGTGCCAGCAGTTACTCGGCAGTTCCCTCTGGAAACACCATATATTTT
CDR3 protein: CASSYSAVPSGNTIYF

D gene: TRBD1
V gene: TRBV4-2
CDR3 length: 17
clone size: .
J gene: TRBJ2-7
CDR3 DNA: TGTGCCAGCAGCCAAGCCGAGAGACGACAGGGCTCCTACGAGCAGTACTTC
CDR3 protein: CASSQAERRQGSYEQYF

D gene: TRBD1
V gene: TRBV9
CDR3 length: 16
clone size: .
J gene: TRBJ2-2
CDR3 DNA: TGTGCCAGCAGCCCTCTGGCAGGGGGCGCGACCGGGGAGCTGTTTTTT
CDR3 protein: CASSPLAGGATGELFF

D gene: .
V gene: TRBV6-5
CDR3 length: 13
clone size: .
J gene: TRBJ2-7
CDR3 DNA: TGTGCCAGCAGTCCAGGGGCCCTGGGCGAGCAGTACTTC
CDR3 protein: CASSPGALGEQYF

D gene: .
V gene: TRBV27
CDR3 length: 12
clone size: .
J gene: TRBJ2-7
CDR3 DNA: TGTGCCAGCAGTACACTAGCAAACGAGCAGTACTTC
CDR3 protein: CASSTLANEQYF